The 9 T cell receptor beta chains presented below share a single source sample, sequenced in a study of CD8 T cells in Susac syndrome (dated by TCRdb to 2018 to 2020). The library came from the immunoSEQ multiplex PCR assay. RNA was extracted with the RNeasy kit and about 0.45 to 1 ug was reverse transcribed using random hexamers. Using fastp trimming at Q25 and MiXCR clonotype assembly, TCRdb reanalyzed the public sequencing data and kept in-frame beta chains. Rows are unified per CDR3 protein, each entry keeping the most common DNA and genes. The sample has more than 150,000 distinct CDR3 sequences on record, 94% of them singletons. Roughly 0.21% of the sample is in the top ten clones. The sample comprised CD8+ T cells from PBMCs. The receptors originated from a human donor with multiple sclerosis.

The chain is built from TRBV7-9 and TRBJ2-2; TRBD1 agrees at 7 bases. The germline V gene encodes CDR1 SEHNR and CDR2 FQNEAQ (reference sequence). The V gene end was trimmed by 8 bases and the J gene end by 2 bases; junction bases not matched to a gene: 8. The CDR3 extends over 15 amino acids. The CDR3: CASLYRGGNTGELFF. Here the CDR3 DNA reads TGTGCCAGCTTATACCGAGGGGGCAACACCGGGGAGCTGTTTTTT.

The chain couples TRBV5-1 to TRBJ2-7; tentatively, D is TRBD1 (6 bases). This CDR3 spans 14 amino acids. Trimming shortened V by 1 base and J by 3 bases, and 11 bases separated the two germline ends. Germline V CDR1 and CDR2: SGHRS, YFSETQ. CDR3 DNA sequence: TGCGCCAGCAGCTTGAACAGGGCGGACTACGAGCAGTACTTC. Its translation: CASSLNRADYEQYF. Full variable domain (rest looked up from reference TRBV5-1 and TRBJ2-7): KAGVTQTPRYLIKTRGQQVTLSCSPISGHRSVSWYQQTPGQGLQFLFEYFSETQRNKGNFPGRFSGRQFSNSRSEMNVSTLELGDSALYLCASSLNRADYEQYFGPGTRLTVT.

The CDR3 here is CASSYSRTEGAFF. For the CDR3, the DNA is TGTGCCAGCAGTTACTCGAGAACGGAAGGGGCTTTCTTT. J is TRBJ1-1 and V is TRBV6-5; no reliable D call. CDR3 length: 13 amino acids. V was pared by 0 bases and J by 11 bases, with 13 bases between. The germline CDR1 and CDR2 sequences are MNHEY and SVGAGI.

The rearrangement uses TRBV5-1 and TRBJ2-1; D is unresolved. In germline, CDR1 is SGHRS, CDR2 YFSETQ. Trimming cost V 0 bases and J 7 bases, with 8 bases left between them. There are 13 residues in the CDR3. Written as DNA, the CDR3 is TGCGCCAGCAGCTTGGGAAGCGAAAATGAGCAGTTCTTC. It codes for CASSLGSENEQFF.

The chain couples TRBV6-5 to TRBJ2-3, with TRBD2 identical over 9 bases. Trimming cost V 0 bases and J 2 bases; bases outside gene matches: 9. This CDR3 has 18 residues. Germline-derived CDR1 and CDR2 are MNHEY and SVGAGI. The CDR3 bases are TGTGCCAGCAGTTACTCCGGAGTAGCGGGGGCCCCCACAGATACGCAGTATTTT. It yields the protein CASSYSGVAGAPTDTQYF.

This clonotype was counted a single time. This chain uses TRBV9 with TRBJ1-1; the D is unclear. The CDR3 extends over 10 amino acids. Per the germline V gene, CDR1 is SGDLS and CDR2 is YYNGEE. V lost 4 bases and J lost 11, with 9 bases in between. The CDR3 sequence is CASSPAVAFF. CDR3 in DNA: TGTGCCAGCAGCCCAGCTGTTGCTTTCTTT.

The V gene is TRBV20-1, the J gene TRBJ1-5; maybe TRBD1 (6 bases). CDR1 is DFQATT and CDR2 is SNEGSKA in the germline V gene (reference sequence). The CDR3 totals 15 residues. V shed 4 bases and J shed 1 base, with 14 bases lying between them. The CDR3 sequence is CSATGGQYSNQPQHF. CDR3 sequence (DNA): TGCAGTGCTACCGGTGGACAGTACAGCAATCAGCCCCAGCATTTT.

V and J are TRBV4-1 and TRBJ1-1; D not certain. The germline V gene encodes CDR1 MGHRA and CDR2 YSYEKL. The CDR3 covers 13 residues. V was clipped by 3 bases and J by 2 bases, with 7 bases between them. CDR3 coding DNA: TGCGCCAGCAGCCAGAAGGGCAACACTGAAGCTTTCTTT. Translated, it gives CASSQKGNTEAFF.

The V and J genes are TRBV12-5 and TRBJ2-7, with a tentative D call TRBD2 (6 bases). Germline CDR1 reads LGHNT; CDR2 reads FRNRAP. The CDR3 runs to 12 residues. Trimming removed 9 bases from V and 4 bases from J, with 13 bases in between. DNA for the CDR3: TGTGCTAGCACCGGGACTTATTACGAGCAGTACTTC. Its translation is CASTGTYYEQYF.